Each of the 10 T cell receptor beta chains below was sequenced from the same sample in a study of T cell changes during pregnancy in multiple sclerosis. Measured with immunoSEQ multiplex PCR; TCRdb has only the in-frame clones, and not every one. The sample lists around 95,000 clones, 92% occurring once. This material consisted of peripheral blood, taken after pregnancy. These receptors came from a female donor in good health, enrolled as a control in a pregnancy study.

The rearrangement uses TRBV12-5 and TRBJ1-5, with unresolved D. This CDR3 spans 17 amino acids. Deletions cut 0 bases from V and 6 bases from J, with 18 bases between. Germline loops: CDR1 LGHNT, CDR2 FRNRAP. The CDR3 protein is CASGLVQGGRGGQPQHF. The CDR3 DNA is TGTGCTAGTGGTTTGGTACAAGGAGGGCGAGGCGGTCAGCCCCAGCATTTT.

The chain recombines TRBV18 with TRBJ1-2, with 7 nucleotides matching TRBD1. Germline V gene data show CDR1 as KGHSH and CDR2 as LQKENI. V shed 5 bases and J 2 bases; nucleotides not matched to a gene: 5. The CDR3 consists of 14 residues. The CDR3 spells CASSDGQANYGYTF. In DNA form, the CDR3 reads TGTGCCAGCTCAGACGGACAGGCGAACTATGGCTACACCTTC.

This chain uses TRBV7-2 with TRBJ2-3, with 10 bases aligning to TRBD2. In germline, CDR1 is SGHTA, CDR2 FQGNSA. This CDR3 region has 14 residues. The ends lost 5 bases at V and 2 bases at J; junction bases unmatched: 1. In DNA form, the CDR3 reads TGTGCCAGCAGCGGGACTAGCGCCACAGATACGCAGTATTTT. This encodes CASSGTSATDTQYF.

This sequence joins TRBV19 and TRBJ1-1; D is unresolved. The germline V gene encodes CDR1 LNHDA and CDR2 SQIVND (reference sequence). The CDR3 consists of 13 residues. V was trimmed by 6 bases and J by 0 bases, leaving 8 bases between them. The CDR3 DNA reads as TGTGCCAGTAGCCGGGTTGTGAACACTGAAGCTTTCTTT. It encodes CASSRVVNTEAFF.

Here the CDR3 reads CATSKVQDSPEAFF. The CDR3 DNA is TGTGCCACCAGCAAAGTGCAGGACAGCCCTGAAGCTTTCTTT. The chain joins TRBV15 to TRBJ1-1, with D possibly matching TRBD1 (6 bases). The CDR3 has 14 residues. Germline V gene lookup returns CDR1 LNHNV and CDR2 YYDKDF (reference sequence). The germline V and J ends were trimmed by 4 bases and 6 bases, with 15 bases remaining between them.

The count of this clone is one. The J gene is TRBJ2-1, the V gene TRBV9; 11 bases align to TRBD2. CDR1 and CDR2 (germline): SGDLS, YYNGEE. Germline trimming cut 0 bases from V and 3 bases from J; bases unmatched to any gene: 17. This CDR3 region has 21 residues. The CDR3 region is CASSVGGGTARLAGLYNEQFF. The CDR3 DNA sequence: TGTGCCAGCAGCGTAGGAGGGGGGACTGCCCGACTAGCGGGACTCTACAATGAGCAGTTCTTC. The full variable domain, in which reference TRBV9 and TRBJ2-1 provide the parts outside the CDR3, is DSGVTQTPKHLITATGQRVTLRCSPRSGDLSVYWYQQSLDQGLQFLIQYYNGEERAKGNILERFSAQQFPDLHSELNLSSLELGDSALYFCASSVGGGTARLAGLYNEQFFGPGTRLTVL.

The genes are TRBV2 and TRBJ2-1, with D possibly matching TRBD2 (6 bases). The V end lost 7 bases, the J end lost 5 bases, and 15 bases lay between the germline ends. Germline V CDR1 and CDR2: SNHLY, FYNNEI. The CDR3 has 14 amino acids. The CDR3 sequence: CASNRGIDHNEQFF. The CDR3 nucleotides are TGTGCCAGCAATCGCGGGATCGACCACAATGAGCAGTTCTTC.

The chain joins TRBV7-8 to TRBJ2-3, with a possible D match to TRBD2 (6 bases). In germline, CDR1 is SGHVS, CDR2 FQNEAQ. This CDR3 is 15 amino acids long. Trimming cost V 1 base and J 5 bases, with 13 bases left between them. The CDR3 loop reads CASSLGLDFRDTQYF. CDR3 bases: TGTGCCAGCAGCTTAGGACTAGATTTCCGAGATACGCAGTATTTT.

This chain joins TRBV6-4 and TRBJ2-1; no reliable D call. Germline lookup yields CDR1 MRHNA and CDR2 SNTAGT. CDR3 size: 14 residues. Trimming pared 2 bases from V and 5 bases from J, leaving 10 bases between. The CDR3: CASSDPPRNNEQFF. In nucleotides, the CDR3 is TGTGCCAGCAGTGACCCGCCGAGAAACAATGAGCAGTTCTTC.

The rearrangement links TRBV29-1 to TRBJ2-7, with TRBD2 matching over 12 bases. The CDR3 totals 14 residues. V was clipped by 6 bases and J by 1 base; unmatched bases: 4. Germline V gives CDR1 SQVTM, CDR2 ANQGSEA. The CDR3 sequence: CSVQTSGGSYEQYF. CDR3 in DNA: TGCAGCGTGCAAACTAGCGGGGGGTCCTACGAGCAGTACTTC.